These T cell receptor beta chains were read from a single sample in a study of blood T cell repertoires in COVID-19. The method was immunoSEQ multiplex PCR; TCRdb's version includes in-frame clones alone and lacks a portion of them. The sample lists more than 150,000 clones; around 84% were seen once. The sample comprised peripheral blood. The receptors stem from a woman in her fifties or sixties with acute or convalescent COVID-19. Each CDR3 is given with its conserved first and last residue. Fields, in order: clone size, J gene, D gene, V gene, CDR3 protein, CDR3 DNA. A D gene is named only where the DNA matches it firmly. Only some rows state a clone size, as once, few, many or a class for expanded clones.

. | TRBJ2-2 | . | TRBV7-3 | CASSLTWASNTGELFF | TGTGCCAGCAGCTTAACGTGGGCTTCGAACACCGGGGAGCTGTTTTTT
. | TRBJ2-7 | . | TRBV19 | CASSYSTVVEQYF | TGTGCCAGTAGTTACAGTACCGTTGTCGAGCAGTACTTC
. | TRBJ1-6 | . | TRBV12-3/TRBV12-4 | CASSRRHNSPLHF | TGTGCCAGCAGCCGCAGGCACAATTCACCCCTCCACTTT
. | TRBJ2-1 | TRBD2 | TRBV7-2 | CASSQAASGGSLKLF | TGTGCCAGCAGCCAAGCGGCTAGCGGGGGGTCGTTAAAACTCTTC
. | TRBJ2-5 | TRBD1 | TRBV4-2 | CASSQGTGTETQYF | TGTGCCAGCAGCCAAGGGACAGGGACGGAGACCCAGTACTTC
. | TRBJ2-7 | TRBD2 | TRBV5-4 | CASTPFASGVYEQYF | TGTGCCAGCACCCCCTTCGCTAGCGGGGTCTACGAGCAGTACTTC
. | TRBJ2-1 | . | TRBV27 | CASSFLQGRGYNEQFF | TGTGCCAGCAGTTTTCTCCAGGGCCGGGGGTACAATGAGCAGTTCTTC
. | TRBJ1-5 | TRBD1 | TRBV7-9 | CASSPDRSPLNQPQHF | TGTGCCAGCAGCCCGGACAGGTCGCCACTCAATCAGCCCCAGCATTTT
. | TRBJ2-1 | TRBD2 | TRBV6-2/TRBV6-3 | CASSPPLLSGTINEQFF | TGTGCCAGCAGTCCACCTCTCCTTAGCGGGACCATTAATGAGCAGTTCTTC
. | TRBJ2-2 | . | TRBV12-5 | CASGLASGISTGELFF | TGTGCTAGTGGTTTGGCTTCCGGGATTTCCACCGGGGAGCTGTTTTTT
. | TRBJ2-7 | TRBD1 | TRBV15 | CATSRDGTGGGSEQYF | TGTGCCACCAGCAGAGATGGGACAGGCGGAGGTAGCGAGCAGTACTTC
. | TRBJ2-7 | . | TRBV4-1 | CASSPGPGQPREQYF | TGCGCCAGCAGTCCAGGGCCGGGACAACCCCGAGAGCAGTACTTC
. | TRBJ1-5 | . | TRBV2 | CASSAGSGHANSNQPQHF | TGTGCCAGCAGTGCGGGTTCGGGACACGCGAATAGCAATCAGCCCCAGCATTTT
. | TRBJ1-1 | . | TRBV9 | CASSARGGANTEAFF | TGTGCCAGCAGCGCCCGAGGGGGGGCTAACACTGAAGCTTTCTTT
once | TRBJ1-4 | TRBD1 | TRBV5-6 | CASNRQGTVNEKLFF | TGTGCCAGCAATAGGCAGGGGACAGTAAATGAAAAACTGTTTTTT
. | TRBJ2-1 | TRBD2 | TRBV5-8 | CASSSGRIGRAGNEQFF | TGTGCCAGCAGCTCTGGCCGTATCGGGAGGGCCGGGAATGAGCAGTTCTTC
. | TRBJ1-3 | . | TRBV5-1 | CASSLEFRGSGNTIYF | TGCGCCAGCAGCTTGGAATTTCGGGGCTCTGGAAACACCATATATTTT
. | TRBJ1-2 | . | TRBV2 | CASGSVQVYGYTF | TGTGCCAGTGGTTCAGTACAGGTCTATGGCTACACCTTC
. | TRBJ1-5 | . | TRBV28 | CASRAVNQPQHF | TGTGCCAGCAGAGCTGTGAATCAGCCCCAGCATTTT
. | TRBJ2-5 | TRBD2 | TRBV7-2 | CASSRRAGGFQETQYF | TGTGCCAGCAGCCGCCGCGCCGGGGGGTTCCAAGAGACCCAGTACTTC
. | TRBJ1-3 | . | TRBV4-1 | CASSQVSSSGNTIYF | TGCGCCAGCAGCCAAGTATCCTCCTCTGGAAACACCATATATTTT
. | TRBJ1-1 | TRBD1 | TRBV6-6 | CASSWGTGEDGAFF | TGTGCCAGCAGTTGGGGGACAGGGGAGGATGGAGCTTTCTTT
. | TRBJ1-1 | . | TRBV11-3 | CASSFKLNTEAFF | TGTGCCAGCAGCTTTAAATTGAACACTGAAGCTTTCTTT
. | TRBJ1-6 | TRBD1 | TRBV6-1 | CASSAYVAGGEVEGSSPLHF | TGTGCCAGCAGTGCCTATGTGGCAGGGGGCGAGGTAGAGGGTAGTTCACCCCTCCACTTT
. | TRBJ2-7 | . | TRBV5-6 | CASSYRPYEQYF | TGTGCCAGCAGCTACAGGCCCTACGAGCAGTACTTC
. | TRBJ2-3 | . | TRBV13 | CASSLGRGQITDTQYF | TGTGCCAGCAGCTTAGGCCGAGGACAGATCACAGATACGCAGTATTTT
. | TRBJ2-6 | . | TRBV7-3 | CASSLQPSGAGANVLTF | TGTGCCAGCAGCTTACAGCCCTCAGGGGCTGGGGCCAACGTCCTGACTTTC
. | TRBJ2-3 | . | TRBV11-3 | CASSPGVGTTDTQYF | TGTGCCAGCAGCCCTGGAGTAGGTACCACAGATACGCAGTATTTT
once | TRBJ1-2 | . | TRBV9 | CASSLQRGPQNYGYTF | TGTGCCAGCAGCCTCCAGAGAGGGCCGCAGAACTATGGCTACACCTTC
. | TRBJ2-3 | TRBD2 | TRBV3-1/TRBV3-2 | CASSFSGGADTQYF | TGTGCCAGCAGCTTTAGCGGGGGGGCAGATACGCAGTATTTT
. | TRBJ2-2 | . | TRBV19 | CASSIGSGITGELFF | TGTGCCAGTAGTATTGGCTCCGGGATCACCGGGGAGCTGTTTTTT
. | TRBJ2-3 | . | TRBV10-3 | CAITTGPGGLESDTQYF | TGTGCCATCACCACAGGGCCAGGGGGGCTTGAGTCAGATACGCAGTATTTT
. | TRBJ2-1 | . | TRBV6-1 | CASSESGVYSYNEQFF | TGTGCCAGCAGTGAATCCGGGGTGTACTCCTACAATGAGCAGTTCTTC
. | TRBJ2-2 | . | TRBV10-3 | CAISESGTPAAGELFF | TGTGCCATCAGTGAGTCTGGGACTCCAGCGGCCGGGGAGCTGTTTTTT
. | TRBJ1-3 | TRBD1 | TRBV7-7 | CASSPGQGASSGNTIYF | TGTGCCAGCAGCCCCGGACAGGGAGCGAGCTCTGGAAACACCATATATTTT
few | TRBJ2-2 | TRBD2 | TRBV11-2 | CASSLPIPAGGTGELFF | TGTGCCAGCAGCTTACCTATTCCAGCGGGAGGTACCGGGGAGCTGTTTTTT
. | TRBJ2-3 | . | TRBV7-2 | CASSLGGRSTDTQYF | TGTGCCAGCAGCTTAGGGGGGCGGAGCACAGATACGCAGTATTTT
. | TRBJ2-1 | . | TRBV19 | CASVSFYNEQFF | TGTGCCAGCGTGTCCTTCTACAATGAGCAGTTCTTC
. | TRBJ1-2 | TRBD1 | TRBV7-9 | CASSSTDRDHYGYTF | TGTGCCAGCAGCTCTACCGACAGGGATCACTATGGCTACACCTTC
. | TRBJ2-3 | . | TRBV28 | CASSILTGSADTQYF | TGTGCCAGCAGTATACTCACAGGGAGCGCAGATACGCAGTATTTT
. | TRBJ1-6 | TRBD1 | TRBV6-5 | CASSYSSGTGRDPLHF | TGTGCCAGCAGTTACTCAAGCGGGACAGGGCGCGATCCCCTCCACTTT
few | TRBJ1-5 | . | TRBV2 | CASGDISNQPQHF | TGTGCCAGTGGGGACATTAGCAATCAGCCCCAGCATTTT
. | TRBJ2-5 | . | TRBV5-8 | CASSFMGVRRGQETQYF | TGTGCCAGCAGCTTTATGGGAGTTAGACGTGGCCAAGAGACCCAGTACTTC
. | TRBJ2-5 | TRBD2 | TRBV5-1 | CASSFGGVQETQYF | TGCGCCAGCAGCTTCGGGGGGGTCCAAGAGACCCAGTACTTC
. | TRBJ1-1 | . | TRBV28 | CASSSYQGITEAFF | TGTGCCAGCAGTTCATACCAGGGGATCACTGAAGCTTTCTTT
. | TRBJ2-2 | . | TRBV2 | CASRGQPNTGELFF | TGTGCCAGCCGTGGACAGCCAAACACCGGGGAGCTGTTTTTT
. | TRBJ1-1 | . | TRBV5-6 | CASSLGQVNTEAFF | TGTGCCAGCAGCTTGGGACAGGTGAACACTGAAGCTTTCTTT
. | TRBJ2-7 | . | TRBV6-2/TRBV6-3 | CASSYESSYEQYF | TGTGCCAGCAGTTATGAGAGCTCCTACGAGCAGTACTTC
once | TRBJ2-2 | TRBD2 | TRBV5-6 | CASSRTSSGELFF | TGTGCCAGCAGCCGGACTAGCAGTGGGGAGCTGTTTTTT
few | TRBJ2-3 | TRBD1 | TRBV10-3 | CAISDPQGLGTDTQYF | TGTGCCATCAGTGATCCACAGGGGTTGGGCACAGATACGCAGTATTTT